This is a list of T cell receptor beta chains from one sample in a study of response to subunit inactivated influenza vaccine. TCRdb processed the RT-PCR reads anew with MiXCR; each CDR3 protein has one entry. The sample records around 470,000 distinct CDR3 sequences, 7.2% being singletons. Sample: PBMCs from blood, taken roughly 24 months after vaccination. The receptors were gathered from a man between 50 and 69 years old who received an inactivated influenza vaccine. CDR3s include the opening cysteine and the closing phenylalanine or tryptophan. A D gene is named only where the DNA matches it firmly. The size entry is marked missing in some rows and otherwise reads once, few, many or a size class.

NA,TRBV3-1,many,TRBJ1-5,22,TGTGCCAGCAGCCAGCTGGTTGACAGGTCCCCTCCCCTCATCTTTAGCAATCAGCCCCAGCATTTT,CASSQLVDRSPPLIFSNQPQHF
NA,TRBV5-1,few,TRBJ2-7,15,TGCGCCAGCAGCCCCCCGGGCCCCGCAGGGGGGGAGCAGTACTTC,CASSPPGPAGGEQYF
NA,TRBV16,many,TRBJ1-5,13,TGTGCCAGCAGCCGGGGTCGCAATCAGCCCCAGCATTTT,CASSRGRNQPQHF
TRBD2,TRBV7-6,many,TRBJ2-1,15,TGTGCCAGCAGCTCTAGCGGGGGATTTTACAATGAGCAGTTCTTC,CASSSSGGFYNEQFF
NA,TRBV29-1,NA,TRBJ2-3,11,TGCAGCGTTGGACAGTTAGATACGCAGTATTTT,CSVGQLDTQYF
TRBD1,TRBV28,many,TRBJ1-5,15,TGTGCCAGCAGTCTCCAGACAGGGGCCGATCAGCCCCAGCATTTT,CASSLQTGADQPQHF
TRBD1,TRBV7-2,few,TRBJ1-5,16,TGTGCCAGCAGCACCCCGGCAGGGGGAGTAAATCAGCCCCAGCATTTT,CASSTPAGGVNQPQHF
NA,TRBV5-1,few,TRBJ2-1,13,TGCGCCAGCAGTATGTCAGGGGACTATGAGCAGTTCTTC,CASSMSGDYEQFF
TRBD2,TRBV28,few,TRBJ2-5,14,TGTGCCAGCAGTTCTAGCGGGAGAAAAGAGACCCAGTACTTC,CASSSSGRKETQYF
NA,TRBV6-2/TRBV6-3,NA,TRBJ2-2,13,TGTGCCAGCAGGAAAAGTACGGCCGGGGAGCTGTTTTTT,CASRKSTAGELFF
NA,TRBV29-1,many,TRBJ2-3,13,TGCAGCGTTGCAACAGGGTCCCCAGATACGCAGTATTTT,CSVATGSPDTQYF
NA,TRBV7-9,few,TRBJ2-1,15,TGTGCCAGCAGCTCTGGCCCTCCGGGGGCCAATGAGCAGTTCTTC,CASSSGPPGANEQFF
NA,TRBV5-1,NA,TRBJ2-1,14,TGCGCCAGCAGCTTGGCCGAGGCAGGCGGTGAGCAGTTCTTC,CASSLAEAGGEQFF
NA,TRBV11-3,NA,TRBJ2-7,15,TGTGCCAGCAGCCCCGTCCTTGACATCTCCTACGAGCAGTACTTC,CASSPVLDISYEQYF
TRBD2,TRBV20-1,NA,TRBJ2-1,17,TGCAGTGCTAGAGATCGCCGGGGACTAGCGGGGAGAAATGAGCAGTTCTTC,CSARDRRGLAGRNEQFF
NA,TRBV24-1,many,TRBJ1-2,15,TGTGCCACCAGTGATCGAGGACGGGCTAACTATGGCTACACCTTC,CATSDRGRANYGYTF
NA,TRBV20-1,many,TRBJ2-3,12,TGCAGTGCACATAGCGGACAAGATACGCAGTATTTT,CSAHSGQDTQYF
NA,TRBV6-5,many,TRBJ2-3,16,TGTGCCAGCAGTTACGGGCTAGCCGTAAGCACAGATACGCAGTATTTT,CASSYGLAVSTDTQYF
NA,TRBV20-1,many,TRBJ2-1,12,TGCAGTGCTATAGACCCTATCCATGAGCAGTTCTTC,CSAIDPIHEQFF
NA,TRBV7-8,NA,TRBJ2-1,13,TGTGCCAGCAGCCACGGGACTTACAATGAGCAGTTCTTC,CASSHGTYNEQFF